This T cell receptor (beta chain) was identified in a study of human T cells and chemical hapten exposure. Looking at the study overall: Donors were sensitized with 2% DPC on the upper inner arm. Among samples, TCR yields varied mainly because of small differences in pooled library volume. Study findings and constraints: There was no change with DPC sensitization in TCRs above 1 in 1000 frequency.

Stated time point: patch test 2, 6 weeks after DPC sensitization. The sample's treatment: therapeutic diphenylcyclopropenone sensitization with weekly scalp DPC. This CDR3 has 16 amino acids. The V segment lost 3 bases and the J segment 0 bases; nucleotides outside the gene matches: 6. Germline CDR1 and CDR2: SGHRS and YFSETQ. The sample holds many counts of this clonotype. The antigen is unknown. Separate cDNA molecules received unique molecular identifiers, which the library attached to them. TCRdb used MiXCR to reprocess the RACE reads, holding one entry per CDR3 protein. The sample shows approximately 350,000 distinct CDR3 sequences, 6% to 7% of them seen only once.

This sequence joins TRBV5-1 and TRBJ1-5; TRBD1 matches 7 bases. The receptor's source is a young woman with alopecia areata. Some clones in this sample may be carry-over from other donors' samples. Sequencing used whole blood, obtained in connection with sensitization to the hapten diphenylcyclopropenone (DPC). Written as DNA, the CDR3 is TGCGCCAGCAGCTATGGGGACAGTTATAGCAATCAGCCCCAGCATTTT. Encoded protein: CASSYGDSYSNQPQHF.